Listed below are T cell receptor beta chains from one sample, sequenced in a study of OX40 agonist ivuxolimab in advanced cancers. Data came from immunoSEQ multiplex PCR; TCRdb stores just in-frame clones and leaves some out. The sample carries 65,000 to 95,000 clones, around 90% recorded once. Sequencing used CD4+ or CD8+ T cells sorted from blood, obtained in a trial of the OX40 agonist ivuxolimab. All receptors come from an adult with an advanced solid tumor such as melanoma, head and neck, liver or kidney cancer. CDR3s include the opening cysteine and the closing phenylalanine or tryptophan. The D gene is left open where the match is weak. Size tells how often a clone was seen (once, few, many) or the class of an expanded clone, and some rows leave it out.

DNA: TGTGCCAGCAGCCCACCTAGGACAGGGGAGGCAGATACGCAGTATTTT
CDR3: CASSPPRTGEADTQYF
V: TRBV4-2
J: TRBJ2-3
D: TRBD1
size: NA

DNA: TGTGCCATCAGTGAGTCCCGACAGGGCCCCTCTGGGGCCAACGTCCTGACTTTC
CDR3: CAISESRQGPSGANVLTF
V: TRBV10-3
J: TRBJ2-6
D: TRBD1
size: NA

DNA: TGTGCCAGCAGCTTATACTTGGCCAGCTCCTACGAGCAGTACTTC
CDR3: CASSLYLASSYEQYF
V: TRBV7-2
J: TRBJ2-7
D: NA
size: NA

DNA: TGTGCCAGCAGTTACTCATCCGGGACAAACACTGAAGCTTTCTTT
CDR3: CASSYSSGTNTEAFF
V: TRBV6-5
J: TRBJ1-1
D: NA
size: NA

DNA: TGTGCCAGCAGCTCCGGGACAGTAATTGAAGCTTTCTTT
CDR3: CASSSGTVIEAFF
V: TRBV28
J: TRBJ1-1
D: TRBD1
size: NA

DNA: TGTGCCAGTAGTATACCAGGCCTAGGCTACGAGCAGTACTTC
CDR3: CASSIPGLGYEQYF
V: TRBV19
J: TRBJ2-7
D: NA
size: NA

DNA: TGTGCCAGCAGTAGACAGGGGGCGGGAAACACCATATATTTT
CDR3: CASSRQGAGNTIYF
V: TRBV28
J: TRBJ1-3
D: TRBD1
size: NA

DNA: TGTGCCAGCAGTCTACTAGCGGGAGGGTACGGGCAGTACTTC
CDR3: CASSLLAGGYGQYF
V: TRBV28
J: TRBJ2-7
D: TRBD2
size: NA

DNA: TGTGCCAGCAGCCTTACCAGATCGGGGAGCTCTGGGGCCAACGTCCTGACTTTC
CDR3: CASSLTRSGSSGANVLTF
V: TRBV28
J: TRBJ2-6
D: NA
size: NA

DNA: TGTGCCAGCACCACGCGCAGCGGGAGTGAAACAGATACGCAGTATTTT
CDR3: CASTTRSGSETDTQYF
V: TRBV7-9
J: TRBJ2-3
D: TRBD2
size: NA

DNA: TGTGCCAGCAGGTCTAGCGGGAAGGATGAGCAGTTCTTC
CDR3: CASRSSGKDEQFF
V: TRBV28
J: TRBJ2-1
D: TRBD2
size: NA

DNA: TGTGCCTGGAGTGCTGGGCTAGCGTCTGGTGAGCAGTTCTTC
CDR3: CAWSAGLASGEQFF
V: TRBV30
J: TRBJ2-1
D: NA
size: NA

DNA: TGTGCCATCAGTGAGAGGACAGACAATGAGCAGTTCTTC
CDR3: CAISERTDNEQFF
V: TRBV10-3
J: TRBJ2-1
D: NA
size: NA

DNA: TGTGCCAGCAGCCAAGATCAAGACAGGGCCGCCTACGAGCAGTACTTC
CDR3: CASSQDQDRAAYEQYF
V: TRBV4-2
J: TRBJ2-7
D: TRBD1
size: NA

DNA: TGTGCCAGCAGCCGGCAGACTATTGTCACCGGGGAGCTGTTTTTT
CDR3: CASSRQTIVTGELFF
V: TRBV4-2
J: TRBJ2-2
D: NA
size: NA

DNA: TGCAGCGCCCGCAACCCAGATACGCAGTATTTT
CDR3: CSARNPDTQYF
V: TRBV29-1
J: TRBJ2-3
D: NA
size: NA

DNA: TGTGCCAGTAGTCCCCCGGGCAGCTACGAGCAGTACTTC
CDR3: CASSPPGSYEQYF
V: TRBV19
J: TRBJ2-7
D: NA
size: NA

DNA: TGTGCCTGGACACCCGGGGGCACAGATACGCAGTATTTT
CDR3: CAWTPGGTDTQYF
V: TRBV30
J: TRBJ2-3
D: NA
size: NA

DNA: TGTGCCAGCAGCTTGGAGGGCGGGAGACCCACAGATACGCAGTATTTT
CDR3: CASSLEGGRPTDTQYF
V: TRBV5-4
J: TRBJ2-3
D: TRBD2
size: NA

DNA: TGTGCCAGCAGTTTACCGGGACAGCGAGAGCAGTACTTC
CDR3: CASSLPGQREQYF
V: TRBV28
J: TRBJ2-7
D: TRBD1
size: NA

DNA: TGTGCCAGCACCAAGGACGCGTACGAGCAGTACTTC
CDR3: CASTKDAYEQYF
V: TRBV6-6
J: TRBJ2-7
D: NA
size: NA

DNA: TGTGCCAGCAGTGCGAGGGGGCCAGTAGATACGCAGTATTTT
CDR3: CASSARGPVDTQYF
V: TRBV2
J: TRBJ2-3
D: TRBD1
size: NA

DNA: TGTGCCAGCAGTTCCCCCCCATCTGGAAACACCATATATTTT
CDR3: CASSSPPSGNTIYF
V: TRBV28
J: TRBJ1-3
D: NA
size: NA

DNA: TGTGCCAGTAGGGTTCCGGGACAGGCTGCTGCAGCTTTCTTT
CDR3: CASRVPGQAAAAFF
V: TRBV19
J: TRBJ1-1
D: TRBD1
size: NA

DNA: TGTGCCAGTAGTATGATGAGGGCTTCCCAAGAGACCCAGTACTTC
CDR3: CASSMMRASQETQYF
V: TRBV19
J: TRBJ2-5
D: NA
size: NA

DNA: TGTGCCAGCAGCTTGTGGGGACAGGGACTAGCCAAAAACATTCAGTACTTC
CDR3: CASSLWGQGLAKNIQYF
V: TRBV5-4
J: TRBJ2-4
D: TRBD1
size: NA

DNA: TGTGCCAGCAGCCTGGGACTAGCGGGAGGGGATACGCAGTATTTT
CDR3: CASSLGLAGGDTQYF
V: TRBV11-1
J: TRBJ2-3
D: TRBD2
size: once

DNA: TGTGCCAGCAGTGCCCCGGGACTACCATACGGGGAGACCCAGTACTTC
CDR3: CASSAPGLPYGETQYF
V: TRBV6-4
J: TRBJ2-5
D: TRBD2
size: NA

DNA: TGTGCCAGCAGTTTTCGAGGGGTAGGCAATCAGCCCCAGCATTTT
CDR3: CASSFRGVGNQPQHF
V: TRBV28
J: TRBJ1-5
D: NA
size: NA

DNA: TGTGCCAGCAGCTTAGGAGATACGCAGTATTTT
CDR3: CASSLGDTQYF
V: TRBV11-3
J: TRBJ2-3
D: NA
size: NA

DNA: TGTGCCAGCAGTGAATTTAGGGGGAACTATGGCTACACCTTC
CDR3: CASSEFRGNYGYTF
V: TRBV2
J: TRBJ1-2
D: NA
size: NA

DNA: TGTGCCAGCAAAACATCCGAGGGCTCTGGGGCCAACGTCCTGACTTTC
CDR3: CASKTSEGSGANVLTF
V: TRBV27
J: TRBJ2-6
D: NA
size: NA

DNA: TGTGCCAGCAGTTTACCCGGGGGGTACACTGAAGCTTTCTTT
CDR3: CASSLPGGYTEAFF
V: TRBV6-6
J: TRBJ1-1
D: NA
size: NA

DNA: TGTGCCAGCTCACCACGGGTCACAGATACGCAGTATTTT
CDR3: CASSPRVTDTQYF
V: TRBV18
J: TRBJ2-3
D: NA
size: once

DNA: TGCAGTGGACGGACAACCTACGAGCAGTACTTC
CDR3: CSGRTTYEQYF
V: TRBV20-1
J: TRBJ2-7
D: NA
size: NA

DNA: TGTGCCAGCACCCGTGGGGCTGCAACTAATGAAAAACTGTTTTTT
CDR3: CASTRGAATNEKLFF
V: TRBV18
J: TRBJ1-4
D: NA
size: few

DNA: TGTGCCAGCAGCTGGGGGGAGACCCAGTACTTC
CDR3: CASSWGETQYF
V: TRBV11-2
J: TRBJ2-5
D: NA
size: few

DNA: TGTGCCAGCAGTTTATTAGGGGGAGGATACGAAAAACTGTTTTTT
CDR3: CASSLLGGGYEKLFF
V: TRBV28
J: TRBJ1-4
D: NA
size: NA

DNA: TGTGCCAGCAGCAAGCGGGAAACCACCTACGAGCAGTACTTC
CDR3: CASSKRETTYEQYF
V: TRBV6-1
J: TRBJ2-7
D: TRBD2
size: NA

DNA: TGTGCCAGCAATCAACGGGGGAGACCCCAAGATACGCAGTATTTT
CDR3: CASNQRGRPQDTQYF
V: TRBV28
J: TRBJ2-3
D: NA
size: NA

DNA: TGCGCCAGCAGATCTACAGGGAAAGATAATTCACCCCTCCACTTT
CDR3: CASRSTGKDNSPLHF
V: TRBV5-1
J: TRBJ1-6
D: NA
size: NA

DNA: TGCAGCGTTGAAGATCTGGCAGGGAACTATGGCTACACCTTC
CDR3: CSVEDLAGNYGYTF
V: TRBV29-1
J: TRBJ1-2
D: NA
size: NA

DNA: TGTGCCAGCAGCCCAAGGACTAGCGGGTCGTACGAGCAGTACTTC
CDR3: CASSPRTSGSYEQYF
V: TRBV7-2
J: TRBJ2-7
D: TRBD2
size: NA

DNA: TGCAGCGTTGAATCCGGGACGGAAGCTTTCTTT
CDR3: CSVESGTEAFF
V: TRBV29-1
J: TRBJ1-1
D: NA
size: NA

DNA: TGTGCCAGCACGTATAGCGGGAGGAGGGGCGAGCAGTACTTC
CDR3: CASTYSGRRGEQYF
V: TRBV7-2
J: TRBJ2-7
D: TRBD2
size: NA

DNA: TGCGCCAGCAGCCAAGCCTTAGGGCCTGGAAACACCATATATTTT
CDR3: CASSQALGPGNTIYF
V: TRBV4-3
J: TRBJ1-3
D: NA
size: NA

DNA: TGTGCCAGCCGGGGACTAGCGGGAAGGGGGTACACCGGGGAGCTGTTTTTT
CDR3: CASRGLAGRGYTGELFF
V: TRBV27
J: TRBJ2-2
D: TRBD2
size: NA

DNA: TGCGCCAGCAGCTTGATGGGACTAGCTTTCCAAGAGACCCAGTACTTC
CDR3: CASSLMGLAFQETQYF
V: TRBV5-1
J: TRBJ2-5
D: TRBD2
size: NA

DNA: TGTGCCAGCAGCTTAAACACCGGGGAGCTGTTTTTT
CDR3: CASSLNTGELFF
V: TRBV7-4
J: TRBJ2-2
D: NA
size: few